The TCR beta chain under discussion was sequenced for a study of blood T cell repertoires in COVID-19. Study details: Both acute and convalescent COVID-19 samples were obtained from the United States, Italy and Spain. PBMCs, B-cell-depleted T cells, or T cells provided the cDNA or gDNA that made up the material.

Per the germline V gene, CDR1 is MNHEY and CDR2 is SVGAGI. The CDR3 loop spans 13 amino acids. The V gene end was trimmed by 4 bases and the J gene end by 8 bases; junction bases not matched to a gene: 4. Study processing details: Estimates of nucleated cell counts were drawn from the amplification of reference gene primers. Data came from immunoSEQ multiplex PCR; TCRdb stores just in-frame clones and leaves some out. V and J calls and clone size come straight from that table; D and trimming were deduced from the DNA. The sample records about 200,000 clones, 81% being singletons. The sample was peripheral blood. J is TRBJ2-1 and V is TRBV6-5; 8 bases line up with TRBD2. This TCR was recovered from a woman older than 75 with acute or convalescent COVID-19. In DNA, the CDR3 is TGTGCCAGCAGTTTAGCGGGAACGCATGAGCAGTTCTTC. This codes for CASSLAGTHEQFF.